These 32 T cell receptor beta chains were sequenced from one sample in a study of T-cell reconstitution after alpha-beta-depleted transplantation in children. Molecular barcoding with unique molecular identifiers was used for the TCRbeta library. TCRdb called the PCR reads again in MiXCR, with one record for every CDR3 protein. The sample yields fewer than 250,000 distinct CDR3 sequences, approximately 17% seen once. This specimen was PBMCs, mostly from graft donor cells, taken 360 days after TCRalphabeta/CD19-depleted stem cell transplant. These receptors originate from a male patient between 2 and 10 years old who had a stem cell transplant for acute lymphoblastic leukemia, so the T cells may come from the graft donor.

The chain carries TRBV4-3 and TRBJ2-2; D is unresolved. The CDR3 sequence is 14 residues long. Germline V lookup: CDR1 LGHNA, CDR2 YSLEER. Trimming pared 1 base from V and 6 bases from J, leaving 9 bases between. The chain's CDR3 is CASSQGQVAGELFF. The CDR3 DNA reads as TGCGCCAGCAGCCAAGGGCAGGTCGCCGGGGAGCTGTTTTTT.

This CDR3 reads CASSYRTADTQYF. The CDR3 region has the DNA TGTGCCAGCAGTTACCGGACAGCAGATACGCAGTATTTT. The V call is TRBV6-2 or TRBV6-3, the J call TRBJ2-3; TRBD1 might be the D (6 bases). The CDR3 is 13 amino acids. Looked up from germline, CDR1 is MNHEY and CDR2 is SVGEGT. The ends were cut back, 2 bases at V and 4 bases at J, with 7 bases in the middle.

CDR3 sequence reads: CASSPPGTGGEKLFF. As DNA, the CDR3 is TGTGCCAGCTCACCCCCTGGGACAGGGGGTGAAAAACTGTTTTTT. V usage is TRBV18 and J usage is TRBJ1-4, with 11 bases lining up with TRBD1. Germline values: CDR1 KGHSH, CDR2 LQKENI. The V and J ends lost 3 bases and 7 bases, in that order; junction bases with no gene match: 4. This CDR3 comprises 15 residues.

The sample holds a few counts of this clonotype. The CDR3: CSVKAGGSSYNEQFF. CDR3 DNA sequence: TGCAGCGTCAAAGCGGGAGGGAGCTCCTACAATGAGCAGTTCTTC. The V call is TRBV29-1, the J call TRBJ2-1; 10 bases line up with TRBD2. J was trimmed by 0 bases and V by 6 bases; bases with no gene match: 5. Germline CDR1 reads SQVTM; CDR2 reads ANQGSEA. This CDR3 spans 15 amino acids.

This chain joins TRBV5-1 and TRBJ2-3, with D tentatively TRBD2 (6 bases). The V end was cut by 4 bases, the J end by 1 base, with 10 bases between. The germline V gene encodes CDR1 SGHRS and CDR2 YFSETQ. This CDR3 is built from 14 residues. The CDR3 loop reads CASSNRLGTDTQYF. CDR3 in DNA: TGCGCCAGCAGCAACCGACTAGGCACAGATACGCAGTATTTT.

The genes are TRBV5-1 and TRBJ1-2; D is undetermined. CDR3 length: 15 amino acids. V was trimmed by 2 bases and J by 2 bases, leaving 13 bases between them. CDR1 is SGHRS and CDR2 is YFSETQ in the germline V gene. The CDR3 is CASSFPSAENYGYTF. As DNA, the CDR3 is TGCGCCAGCAGCTTCCCTTCTGCGGAAAACTATGGCTACACCTTC.

This chain connects TRBV20-1 to TRBJ1-2; TRBD1 might be the D (6 bases). The CDR3 totals 14 residues. V shed 2 bases and J shed 4 bases, with 14 bases lying between them. CDR1 DFQATT and CDR2 SNEGSKA come from the germline V gene (reference sequence). The CDR3: CSARLEQGFYGYTF. The DNA for the CDR3 is TGCAGTGCTAGACTTGAACAGGGCTTCTATGGCTACACCTTC.

The chain joins TRBV15 to TRBJ1-1, with D uncertain. V was cut by 0 bases and J by 6 bases, with 14 bases left in between. This CDR3 region has 15 residues. Germline assignment: CDR1 LNHNV and CDR2 YYDKDF (reference sequence). CDR3 DNA: TGTGCCACCAGCAGAGAAGAGGGTGTTTCGTCTGAAGCTTTCTTT. Its translation: CATSREEGVSSEAFF.

A few counts support this clonotype. V gene TRBV29-1 combines with J gene TRBJ1-1; no clear D. Between the trimmed V and J ends, which lost 4 bases and 2 bases, there was a span of 11 bases. The CDR3 spans 13 residues. Germline CDR1 reads SQVTM; CDR2 reads ANQGSEA. DNA for the CDR3: TGCAGCGTTGCCAAACGGCATAACACTGAAGCTTTCTTT. It specifies CSVAKRHNTEAFF.

This clonotype came up a few times. The chain employs TRBV5-1 and TRBJ1-1; D gene uncertain. Trimming took off 0 bases at V and 2 bases at J, with 8 bases between the two ends. This CDR3 spans 14 amino acids. CDR1 is SGHRS and CDR2 is YFSETQ in the germline V gene. CDR3 protein: CASSLVPANTEAFF. The CDR3 DNA is TGCGCCAGCAGCTTGGTTCCGGCTAACACTGAAGCTTTCTTT.

There are a few counts of this clonotype. The chain joins TRBV20-1 to TRBJ2-1, with 16 bases aligning to TRBD2. This CDR3 spans 18 amino acids. After removal of 3 bases from V and 0 bases from J, the junction contained 5 bases not matched to a gene. Germline V gene sequence: CDR1 DFQATT, CDR2 SNEGSKA (reference sequence). The CDR3: CSARVGLAGGSSYNEQFF. The CDR3 DNA follows: TGCAGTGCTAGGGTGGGACTAGCGGGGGGGAGCTCCTACAATGAGCAGTTCTTC.

The chain employs TRBV28 and TRBJ1-4; weak D call: TRBD1 (6 bases). V dropped 3 bases and J dropped 6 bases, with 11 bases sitting between them. The CDR3 has 14 residues. Germline CDR1 and CDR2: MDHEN and SYDVKM. The CDR3 spells CASSFGGAYEKLFF. CDR3 coding DNA: TGTGCCAGCAGTTTTGGGGGGGCCTATGAAAAACTGTTTTTT.

This clonotype was observed many times. The chain recombines TRBV2 with TRBJ2-5, with a tentative D call TRBD2 (5 bases). V was pared by 3 bases and J by 7 bases, with 12 bases between. The CDR3 consists of 13 residues. The germline CDR1 and CDR2 sequences are SNHLY and FYNNEI. CDR3 protein: CASSDAPRGTQYF. CDR3 nucleotides: TGTGCCAGCAGTGACGCTCCCCGGGGGACCCAGTACTTC.

This clonotype has a handful of counts. The V and J genes are TRBV5-1 and TRBJ1-1; 8 positions match TRBD1. The CDR3 is made up of 16 amino acids. CDR1 is SGHRS, CDR2 YFSETQ, per germline. J gave up 1 base and V 0 bases, and 5 bases lay outside the gene matches. For the CDR3, the DNA is TGCGCCAGCAGCTTGGTTTACAGGGGGGCGAACACTGAAGCTTTCTTT. Translated, it gives CASSLVYRGANTEAFF.

This clonotype was found a few times. The genes are TRBV12-3 or TRBV12-4 and TRBJ2-1; tentatively, D is TRBD2 (6 bases). Trimming left V 2 bases short and J 2 bases short, with 16 bases between. The CDR3 totals 17 residues. The CDR3 DNA reads TGTGCCAGCAGTTTACGAGTGTGGGGGGAAACCTACAATGAGCAGTTCTTC. Protein sequence: CASSLRVWGETYNEQFF.

The chain has TRBV11-2 and TRBJ2-3; D may correspond to TRBD1 or TRBD2 (6 bases each). Germline loops: CDR1 SGHAT, CDR2 FQNNGV. Trimming pared 5 bases from V and 9 bases from J, leaving 33 bases between. The CDR3 contains 19 residues. The DNA of the CDR3 is TGTGCCAGCAGCCACGCGGGACATCTAAGCCGGGACTTCGGCTGGACGCAGTATTTT. It codes for CASSHAGHLSRDFGWTQYF.

This clonotype was seen ten or more times. This rearrangement joins TRBV29-1 to TRBJ2-1; D is uncertain. The CDR3 is 15 amino acids. Germline CDR1 reads SQVTM; CDR2 reads ANQGSEA. Trimming cost V 7 bases and J 0 bases, with 16 bases left between them. The CDR3 DNA sequence: TGCAGCGCCCCAGATTCCGGTAGCTCCTACAATGAGCAGTTCTTC. As protein: CSAPDSGSSYNEQFF.

This clonotype turned up a few times. V and J are TRBV10-3 and TRBJ2-7, with 7 positions matching TRBD1. The germline CDR1 and CDR2 sequences are ENHRY and SYGVKD. The CDR3 loop spans 14 amino acids. V trimming: 0 bases; J trimming: 5 bases; junction bases outside the gene matches: 4. The CDR3 DNA follows: TGTGCCATCAGTGAGTCGACAGGGCGGGACGAGCAGTACTTC. This encodes CAISESTGRDEQYF.

V gene TRBV29-1 combines with J gene TRBJ1-1, with no clear D. V was cut by 2 bases and J by 0 bases, with 4 bases left in between. Germline V lookup: CDR1 SQVTM, CDR2 ANQGSEA. CDR3 length: 12 amino acids. This CDR3 reads CSVELLNTEAFF. Here the CDR3 DNA reads TGCAGCGTTGAATTATTGAACACTGAAGCTTTCTTT.

V and J are TRBV12-3 or TRBV12-4 and TRBJ2-1; D unresolved. The CDR3 runs 13 residues. V lost 6 bases and J lost 8, with 14 bases in between. The CDR3: CASSWTPGHEQFF. The DNA for the CDR3 is TGTGCCAGCAGCTGGACCCCGGGCCATGAGCAGTTCTTC.

This clonotype was found many times. The V gene is TRBV6-5, the J gene TRBJ2-7; D is possibly TRBD1 (5 bases). This CDR3 is 15 amino acids long. Germline V gene data show CDR1 as MNHEY and CDR2 as SVGAGI. With 2 bases removed from V and 6 bases from J, the gap between germline ends came to 17 bases. DNA of the CDR3: TGTGCCAGCAGTTACCAGGGTGGTCAGACTGGCGAGCAGTACTTC. Protein sequence: CASSYQGGQTGEQYF.

This rearrangement joins TRBV7-9 to TRBJ2-2; D unresolved. Trimming took off 2 bases at V and 6 bases at J, with 4 bases between the two ends. The germline gives CDR1 SEHNR, CDR2 FQNEAQ (reference sequence). The CDR3 extends over 12 amino acids. This CDR3 reads CASSLMAGELFF. For the CDR3, the DNA is TGTGCCAGCAGCTTAATGGCCGGGGAGCTGTTTTTT.

This clonotype has at least ten counts. This sequence joins TRBV7-9 and TRBJ1-1, with D perhaps matching TRBD1 (5 bases). V was trimmed by 5 bases and J by 3 bases, leaving 16 bases between them. The CDR3 has 15 amino acids. CDR1 and CDR2 (germline): SEHNR, FQNEAQ (reference sequence). The CDR3 region has the DNA TGTGCCAGCAGCCGGACGCAGGGAGTGGACACTGAAGCTTTCTTT. Protein product: CASSRTQGVDTEAFF.

This chain connects TRBV7-2 to TRBJ2-7, with a weak D call TRBD1 (5 bases). The V gene lost 1 base and the J gene lost 3 bases, with 16 bases spanning the gap. This CDR3 has 16 amino acids. Germline V gene data show CDR1 as SGHTA and CDR2 as FQGNSA. The CDR3, as DNA: TGTGCCAGCAGCTTAGATTTGGGGCCAGGTAACTACGAGCAGTACTTC. It codes for CASSLDLGPGNYEQYF.

In its sample, this clonotype was seen a few times. V and J are TRBV12-3 or TRBV12-4 and TRBJ2-7; possible D gene TRBD1, 5 bases. V was shortened by 3 bases and J by 4 bases, with 13 bases between the two germline ends. This CDR3 comprises 14 residues. The CDR3 sequence is CASSFGQGRYEQYF. In nucleotides, the CDR3 is TGTGCCAGCAGTTTCGGGCAGGGCCGTTACGAGCAGTACTTC.

The sample holds one count of this clonotype. V gene TRBV29-1 combines with J gene TRBJ2-3; 7 bases match TRBD2. Germline CDR1 reads SQVTM; CDR2 reads ANQGSEA. J gave up 1 base and V 5 bases, and 12 bases lay outside the gene matches. This CDR3 has 16 amino acids. For the CDR3, the DNA is TGCAGCGTTTCTCCCCCCTCCAGCGGGGGCACAGATACGCAGTATTTT. Amino acids: CSVSPPSSGGTDTQYF.

This clonotype showed up just a few times. The gene calls are TRBV5-1 and TRBJ2-7, with 7 bases matching TRBD1. CDR3 length: 14 residues. Germline V lookup: CDR1 SGHRS, CDR2 YFSETQ. The J segment lost 3 bases and the V segment lost 3 bases, leaving 6 bases of the junction unmatched. Here the CDR3 reads CASSSTTGVYEQYF. CDR3 sequence (DNA): TGCGCCAGCAGCTCCACCACAGGGGTCTACGAGCAGTACTTC. Together with reference TRBV5-1 and TRBJ2-7, the CDR3 gives the full variable domain: KAGVTQTPRYLIKTRGQQVTLSCSPISGHRSVSWYQQTPGQGLQFLFEYFSETQRNKGNFPGRFSGRQFSNSRSEMNVSTLELGDSALYLCASSSTTGVYEQYFGPGTRLTVT.

This clonotype was seen a handful of times. The chain is built from TRBV7-9 and TRBJ2-1; D not certain. From germline, CDR1 is SEHNR and CDR2 FQNEAQ (reference sequence). The CDR3 totals 17 residues. Trimming took off 4 bases at V and 3 bases at J, with 19 bases between the two ends. The CDR3 DNA is TGTGCCAGCAGCTCGCACCCCTCAGTATCGGTCTACAATGAGCAGTTCTTC. This codes for CASSSHPSVSVYNEQFF.

This clonotype appeared once. The chain links TRBV27 to TRBJ2-7, with 11 bases that match TRBD1. Trimming took 4 bases from V and 2 from J; bases not matched to a gene: 13. Germline CDR1 is MNHEY and CDR2 is SMNVEV (reference sequence). This CDR3 is 18 amino acids long. The CDR3 sequence is CASSSSGDRGGIAYEQYF. The CDR3 bases are TGTGCCAGCAGTTCCAGCGGGGACAGGGGGGGAATTGCCTACGAGCAGTACTTC.

This clonotype was detected only a few times. The V call is TRBV5-1, the J call TRBJ1-5; 7 bases agree with TRBD1. Germline CDR1 and CDR2: SGHRS and YFSETQ. The CDR3 loop spans 13 amino acids. Trimming cost V 4 bases and J 11 bases; bases outside gene matches: 9. This CDR3 reads CASSPDSRGAQHF. The CDR3 DNA is TGCGCCAGCAGCCCGGACAGCAGGGGGGCCCAGCATTTT.

The genes are TRBV12-3 or TRBV12-4 and TRBJ2-7, with a tentative D call TRBD2 (5 bases). The CDR3 runs to 17 residues. The V gene lost 2 bases and the J gene lost 5 bases, with 22 bases spanning the gap. The CDR3 loop reads CASSLIGFGGQRNEQYF. CDR3 DNA sequence: TGTGCCAGCAGTTTAATAGGATTCGGCGGGCAGAGGAACGAGCAGTACTTC.

This clonotype was counted only a few times. The V gene is TRBV7-8, the J gene TRBJ2-7, with D possibly being TRBD1 (6 bases). V dropped 3 bases and J dropped 0 bases, with 12 bases sitting between them. Germline V gene lookup returns CDR1 SGHVS and CDR2 FQNEAQ. CDR3 length: 15 amino acids. The CDR3 DNA sequence: TGTGCCAGCAGCTTCGGGACAAGTCCCTCCTACGAGCAGTACTTC. Protein sequence: CASSFGTSPSYEQYF.